The entry that follows covers one T cell receptor (beta chain) sequence. CDR3 size: 13 residues. Per the germline V gene, CDR1 is LNHDA and CDR2 is SQIVND (reference sequence). V was pared by 6 bases and J by 5 bases, with 4 bases of the junction left unmatched. Original processing notes: Cell counts per sample came from amplifying reference gene primers. Only in-frame clones appear in the TCRdb table, and some are missing; sequencing was by immunoSEQ multiplex PCR. The V and J calls and the clone size are those of that table, but D and trimming were determined from the DNA. This table holds fewer than 400,000 clones, around 85% found once. This specimen belongs to a study of blood T cell repertoires in COVID-19. At the level of the study: Some COVID-19 samples were acute and others convalescent; all came from the United States, Italy and Spain. The analysed material was cDNA or gDNA that came from T cells, B-cell-depleted T cells, or PBMCs.

J is TRBJ2-5 and V is TRBV19; 9 nucleotides line up with TRBD1. The sample consisted of peripheral blood. The clonotype comes from a woman aged 18-35 years with acute or convalescent COVID-19. CDR3 region: CASRDRGVETQYF. In DNA form, the CDR3 reads TGTGCCAGTAGGGACAGGGGTGTTGAGACCCAGTACTTC. Filled out from reference TRBV19 and TRBJ2-5, the complete variable domain reads DGGITQSPKYLFRKEGQNVTLSCEQNLNHDAMYWYRQDPGQGLRLIYYSQIVNDFQKGDIAEGYSVSREKKESFPLTVTSAQKNPTAFYLCASRDRGVETQYFGPGTRLLVL.